Following are 28 T cell receptor beta chains from one sample sequenced in a study of blood T cell repertoires in COVID-19. Sequenced by immunoSEQ multiplex PCR; TCRdb stores in-frame clones only, minus some. The table lists under 350,000 clones, around 87% of them singletons, with about 1.2% in the top ten. Specimen: peripheral blood. The receptors here all came from a man in his 70s with acute or convalescent COVID-19.

This rearrangement joins TRBV28 to TRBJ2-6; D unresolved. This CDR3 has 13 residues. V shed 10 bases and J shed 1 base, with 8 bases lying between them. Germline V CDR1 and CDR2: MDHEN, SYDVKM. The CDR3 DNA reads as TGTGCCACCACGAGGTCTGGGGCCAACGTCCTGACTTTC. Translated, it gives CATTRSGANVLTF.

The rearrangement links TRBV5-6 to TRBJ1-3; D gene uncertain. Germline CDR1 SGHDT, CDR2 YYEEEE. The CDR3 loop spans 14 amino acids. Deletions cut 9 bases from V and 0 bases from J, with 13 bases between. The CDR3 region has the DNA TGTGCCACCCTTCGGCGGGGCTCTGGAAACACCATATATTTT. It translates to CATLRRGSGNTIYF.

The chain employs TRBV19 and TRBJ2-1, with 7 bases lining up with TRBD1. After removal of 7 bases from V and 6 bases from J, the junction contained 6 bases not matched to a gene. Germline V gene data show CDR1 as LNHDA and CDR2 as SQIVND (reference sequence). CDR3 length: 13 residues. Here the CDR3 DNA reads TGTGCCAGTACCCTGACAGGGCTCAATGAGCAGTTCTTC. This gives the protein CASTLTGLNEQFF.

The chain employs TRBV11-1 and TRBJ1-3; a possible D gene is TRBD1 (6 bases). CDR3 length equals 14 residues. V lost 4 bases to trimming and J lost 4 bases, with 11 bases between them. Germline V gives CDR1 SGHAT, CDR2 FQDESV (reference sequence). In DNA, the CDR3 is TGTGCCAGCAGCTACCCAGGGACAGGAAACACCATATATTTT. It translates to CASSYPGTGNTIYF.

The CDR3 sequence is CASSPVFSGITYEQYF. CDR3 DNA: TGTGCCAGCAGCCCGGTTTTTAGCGGGATAACCTACGAGCAGTACTTC. The chain has TRBV3-1 (or the pseudogene TRBV3-2) and TRBJ2-7; 8 bases map to TRBD2. CDR3 size: 16 residues. V shed 4 bases, J shed 2 bases, and the junction held 10 bases outside the gene matches. Germline V gene sequence: CDR1 LGHDT, CDR2 YNNKEL (reference sequence).

This chain connects TRBV11-2 to TRBJ2-7; 7 bases agree with TRBD2. This CDR3 is built from 16 residues. V lost 0 bases and J lost 4; bases outside the gene matches: 9. Germline CDR1 reads SGHAT; CDR2 reads FQNNGV. This CDR3 reads CASSLDRGDIIYEQYF. DNA for the CDR3: TGTGCCAGCAGCTTAGATCGGGGGGATATAATTTACGAGCAGTACTTC.

The V call is TRBV6-4, the J call TRBJ1-4; D remains unclear. The germline gives CDR1 MRHNA, CDR2 SNTAGT. V was pared by 5 bases and J by 7 bases, with 17 bases between. The CDR3 sequence is 15 residues long. CDR3 residues: CASSQGGRDGEKLFF. CDR3 in DNA: TGTGCCAGCAGTCAAGGTGGGCGGGATGGTGAAAAACTGTTTTTT.

The V call is TRBV5-1, the J call TRBJ2-2; D remains unclear. The germline V gene encodes CDR1 SGHRS and CDR2 YFSETQ. The V end lost 4 bases, the J end lost 9 bases, and 10 bases lay between the germline ends. The CDR3 spans 12 residues. The CDR3 is CASSQAYRELFF. For the CDR3, the DNA is TGCGCCAGCAGCCAAGCATATAGGGAGCTGTTTTTT.

This clone was picked up a small number of times. The chain is built from TRBV6-5 and TRBJ2-7, with 7 positions matching TRBD1. CDR1 is MNHEY, CDR2 SVGAGI, per germline. The junction had 1 base not matched to a gene; V was cut back by 4 bases and J by 1 base. The CDR3 contains 13 residues. In DNA, the CDR3 is TGTGCCAGCAGTTCACAGGGGTCCTACGAGCAGTACTTC. Translation: CASSSQGSYEQYF.

The chain is built from TRBV3-1 (or the pseudogene TRBV3-2) and TRBJ2-2, with 8 nucleotides matching TRBD2. Germline V lookup: CDR1 LGHDT, CDR2 YNNKEL (reference sequence). The CDR3 covers 15 residues. With 0 bases clipped from V and 6 bases from J, the junction kept 3 bases outside the gene matches. The CDR3 loop is CASSQEGLVPGELFF. The CDR3 DNA reads as TGTGCCAGCAGCCAAGAGGGACTAGTACCCGGGGAGCTGTTTTTT.

The gene calls are TRBV21-1 and TRBJ2-7; the table calls TRBD1, which could not be checked here. TRBV21-1 is a pseudogene segment. The CDR3 extends over 15 amino acids. CDR3 in DNA: TGTGCCAGCAGCAAAGTCTGGACAGGGACCTACGAGCAGTACTTC. It is translated as CASSKVWTGTYEQYF.

The chain joins TRBV5-4 to TRBJ1-1; TRBD1 aligns across 8 bases. Looked up from germline, CDR1 is SGHNT and CDR2 is YYREEE (reference sequence). J was trimmed by 3 bases and V by 5 bases; bases with no gene match: 6. CDR3 length: 14 residues. The CDR3 DNA sequence: TGTGCCAGCAGGTATACAGGGGGGGACACTGAAGCTTTCTTT. The encoded protein is CASRYTGGDTEAFF.

The chain couples TRBV6-6 to TRBJ2-7, with 7 bases identical to TRBD1. The CDR3 has 14 amino acids. Germline lookup yields CDR1 MNHNY and CDR2 SVGAGI (reference sequence). Trimming cost V 6 bases and J 3 bases; bases outside gene matches: 8. The CDR3 here is CASSSGTEIYEQYF. Written as DNA, the CDR3 is TGTGCCAGCAGCTCCGGGACAGAAATCTACGAGCAGTACTTC.

The chain links TRBV14 to TRBJ1-1; TRBD1 agrees at 8 bases. Losses at the gene ends were 6 bases for V and 3 bases for J; bases not matched to a gene: 9. The germline V gene has CDR1 SGHDN and CDR2 FVKESK. The length of the CDR3 is 15 residues. The CDR3: CASRLLQGVDTEAFF. CDR3 in DNA: TGTGCCAGCAGATTACTACAGGGGGTGGACACTGAAGCTTTCTTT.

V and J are TRBV19 and TRBJ1-3; D not certain. This CDR3 spans 14 amino acids. From germline, CDR1 is LNHDA and CDR2 SQIVND (reference sequence). V was cut by 2 bases and J by 0 bases, with 5 bases left in between. As DNA, the CDR3 is TGTGCCAGTAGTATACCCGGCTCTGGAAACACCATATATTTT. The encoded protein is CASSIPGSGNTIYF.

This sequence joins TRBV28 and TRBJ2-1, with D possibly being TRBD2 (6 bases). The CDR3 consists of 15 residues. CDR1 MDHEN and CDR2 SYDVKM come from the germline V gene. The germline V and J ends were trimmed by 4 bases and 1 base, with 11 bases remaining between them. The CDR3 reads CASSSLAFSYNEQFF. The CDR3, as DNA: TGTGCCAGCAGTTCCCTAGCGTTTTCCTACAATGAGCAGTTCTTC.

The chain recombines TRBV7-2 with TRBJ2-1, with 8 bases that match TRBD2. J was trimmed by 4 bases and V by 6 bases; bases with no gene match: 11. CDR3 length: 16 amino acids. Per germline, CDR1 SGHTA and CDR2 FQGNSA. For the CDR3, the DNA is TGTGCCAGCAGGCGGGCCACAGCGGGAGCTTACAATGAGCAGTTCTTC. It codes for CASRRATAGAYNEQFF.

The chain combines TRBV5-5 with TRBJ2-6; 9 positions agree with TRBD1. V lost 5 bases to trimming and J lost 3 bases; unmatched junction nucleotides: 3. The germline gives CDR1 SGHKS, CDR2 YYEKEE (reference sequence). The CDR3 is 15 amino acids. The CDR3 sequence: CASRQGAGGANVLTF. The DNA of the CDR3 is TGTGCCAGCAGACAGGGGGCTGGTGGGGCCAACGTCCTGACTTTC.

The chain carries TRBV5-4 and TRBJ2-5; 12 positions match TRBD2. The V segment lost 4 bases and the J segment 2 bases; nucleotides outside the gene matches: 6. The germline CDR1 and CDR2 sequences are SGHNT and YYREEE (reference sequence). The CDR3 consists of 16 residues. The CDR3 nucleotides are TGTGCCAGCAGCGGCGGACTAGCGGGGATACAAGAGACCCAGTACTTC. Translated, it gives CASSGGLAGIQETQYF.

The rearrangement uses TRBV2 and TRBJ1-1, with TRBD1 identical over 11 bases. Germline trimming cut 5 bases from V and 4 bases from J; bases unmatched to any gene: 18. Germline CDR1 is SNHLY and CDR2 is FYNNEI. The CDR3 is made up of 19 amino acids. The CDR3 DNA reads as TGTGCCAGCAGTTACCATCCGGGACAGGGGGTTTTTAGGAGCACTGAAGCTTTCTTT. This gives the protein CASSYHPGQGVFRSTEAFF.

The V call is TRBV27, the J call TRBJ2-7; D is unresolved. This CDR3 is 13 amino acids long. Germline values: CDR1 MNHEY, CDR2 SMNVEV (reference sequence). The ends were cut back, 6 bases at V and 3 bases at J, with 12 bases in the middle. This CDR3 reads CASSITPNYEQYF. In DNA, the CDR3 is TGTGCCAGCAGCATTACGCCTAACTACGAGCAGTACTTC.

This clone was recorded once. The chain links TRBV2 to TRBJ1-1; D possibly corresponds to TRBD1 (5 bases). The CDR3 has 12 amino acids. The germline V and J ends were trimmed by 5 bases and 3 bases, with 7 bases remaining between them. The germline V gene has CDR1 SNHLY and CDR2 FYNNEI. CDR3 nucleotides: TGTGCCAGCAGTCAGGGTTACACTGAAGCTTTCTTT. It codes for CASSQGYTEAFF.

The chain joins TRBV3-1 (or the pseudogene TRBV3-2) to TRBJ1-3; maybe TRBD1 (5 bases). V was clipped by 4 bases and J by 0 bases, with 10 bases between them. The CDR3 loop spans 15 amino acids. Germline-derived CDR1 and CDR2 are LGHDT and YNNKEL (reference sequence). The CDR3 protein is CASSLGVRSGNTIYF. The DNA of the CDR3 is TGTGCCAGCAGCCTAGGGGTCCGCTCTGGAAACACCATATATTTT.

The V and J genes are TRBV5-1 and TRBJ2-7; perhaps TRBD1 as D (6 bases). The germline V and J ends were trimmed by 0 bases and 3 bases, with 13 bases remaining between them. Looked up from germline, CDR1 is SGHRS and CDR2 is YFSETQ. The CDR3 is made up of 15 amino acids. The CDR3 spells CASSLVAGEFYEQYF. CDR3 DNA: TGCGCCAGCAGCTTGGTAGCAGGGGAGTTCTACGAGCAGTACTTC.

The rearrangement uses TRBV19 and TRBJ1-1; D uncertain. Trimming shortened V by 5 bases and J by 2 bases, and 9 bases separated the two germline ends. The CDR3 extends over 13 amino acids. CDR1 is LNHDA and CDR2 is SQIVND in the germline V gene (reference sequence). The CDR3: CASSYYENTEAFF. CDR3 in DNA: TGTGCCAGTAGTTACTACGAAAACACTGAAGCTTTCTTT.

The J gene is TRBJ2-7, the V gene TRBV28; 8 nucleotides line up with TRBD1. The CDR3 spans 14 residues. With V trimmed by 4 bases and J by 1 base, 3 bases remained unmatched. CDR1 is MDHEN, CDR2 SYDVKM, per germline. CDR3 sequence (DNA): TGTGCCAGCAGTTCCGGGGACAGGTCCTACGAGCAGTACTTC. Translating it yields CASSSGDRSYEQYF.

The chain couples TRBV7-2 to TRBJ2-7; 10 nucleotides align to TRBD2. J lost 4 bases, V lost 5 bases, and 5 bases had no gene match. Per the germline V gene, CDR1 is SGHTA and CDR2 is FQGNSA. This CDR3 is 14 amino acids long. For the CDR3, the DNA is TGTGCCAGCAGCCTAACTAGCGGGGTGTACGAGCAGTACTTC. Residues: CASSLTSGVYEQYF.

The rearrangement links TRBV9 to TRBJ1-6; no reliable D call. V shed 2 bases and J shed 10 bases, with 13 bases lying between them. This CDR3 is 14 amino acids long. Germline-derived CDR1 and CDR2 are SGDLS and YYNGEE. For the CDR3, the DNA is TGTGCCAGCAGCGTCAGCGGACTGGGCTCACCCCTCCACTTT. This sequence encodes CASSVSGLGSPLHF.